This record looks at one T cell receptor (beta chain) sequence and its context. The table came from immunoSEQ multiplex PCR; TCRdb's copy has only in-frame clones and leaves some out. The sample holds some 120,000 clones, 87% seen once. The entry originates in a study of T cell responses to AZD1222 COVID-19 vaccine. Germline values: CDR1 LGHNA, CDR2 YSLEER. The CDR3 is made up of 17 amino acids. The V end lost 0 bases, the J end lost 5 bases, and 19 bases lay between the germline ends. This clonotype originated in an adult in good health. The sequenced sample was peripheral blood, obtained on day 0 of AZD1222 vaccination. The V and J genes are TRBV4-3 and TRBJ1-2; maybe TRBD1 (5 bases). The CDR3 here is CASSQDRAGRATYGYTF. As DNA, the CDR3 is TGCGCCAGCAGCCAAGATCGGGCAGGGAGAGCGACATATGGCTACACCTTC.